This TCR beta chain was sequenced for a study of blood T cell repertoires in COVID-19. Study information: Sources were T cells, B-cell-depleted T cells, or PBMCs; the material itself was cDNA or gDNA.

Method: immunoSEQ multiplex PCR; TCRdb's copy keeps in-frame clones and lacks some. The repertoire holds around 64,000 clones, with 87% as singletons. Sample: peripheral blood. The source of this sequence is a woman aged 18-30 years with acute or convalescent COVID-19.

CDR3: CASSLFGTGLYTGELFF. For the CDR3, the DNA is TGTGCCAGCAGTTTATTCGGGACAGGGCTATACACCGGGGAGCTGTTTTTT. The chain uses TRBV28 and TRBJ2-2, with TRBD1 identical over 9 bases. V lost 1 base to trimming and J lost 3 bases; unmatched junction nucleotides: 6. The germline CDR1 and CDR2 sequences are MDHEN and SYDVKM. The CDR3 is 17 amino acids.